The clone carrying this T cell receptor (beta chain) was recorded at least ten times. Its antigen is still unknown. Each CDR3 protein gets one entry after TCRdb re-called the 5' RACE reads with MiXCR. The table has about 5,700 distinct CDR3 sequences, roughly 13% seen once. The data belong to a study of spatial heterogeneity in lung cancer. General study results and limits: Counts of expanded intratumoral alpha and beta TCRs tracked tumor mutation counts.

Documented time point: sample taken at primary tumor resection. The clonotype comes from a female donor with early-stage non-small cell lung cancer. Material: lung tumor tissue, obtained at surgery.

CDR3 coding DNA: TGTGCCAGCAGCGGACTAGCGGGGTTTTACTTC. Its translation: CASSGLAGFYF. The genes are TRBV7-9 and TRBJ2-5; the match to TRBD2 covers 12 bases. CDR1 SEHNR and CDR2 FQNEAQ come from the germline V gene (reference sequence). V lost 5 bases to trimming and J lost 14 bases; unmatched junction nucleotides: 3. The CDR3 is 11 residues long.